This is a list of T cell receptor beta chains from one sample in a study of identical twins' blood T cells. TCRdb reprocessed the 5' RACE reads with MiXCR, giving one entry per CDR3 protein. The sample has hundreds of thousands of distinct CDR3 sequences, over 25% seen once. Material: PBMCs. The source is a woman aged 18 to 49 in good health. CDR3s include the opening cysteine and the closing phenylalanine or tryptophan. The D gene is left open where the match is weak. The listing skips clone size in some rows; elsewhere it reads once, few, many or a size class.

v_gene: TRBV7-2
abundance: -
len: 18
j_gene: TRBJ2-1
d_gene: TRBD2
CDR3nt: TGTGCCAGCAGCTTAGAGGGGACTAGCGGGTTCTCCTACAATGAGCAGTTCTTC
CDR3aa: CASSLEGTSGFSYNEQFF

v_gene: TRBV5-5
abundance: -
len: 14
j_gene: TRBJ1-5
d_gene: -
CDR3nt: TGTGCCAGCAGCTTGCTGCGTAGCAATCAGCCCCAGCATTTT
CDR3aa: CASSLLRSNQPQHF

v_gene: TRBV12-5
abundance: -
len: 13
j_gene: TRBJ1-6
d_gene: -
CDR3nt: TGTGCTAGTGGTTTTGGGGTAAATTCACCCCTCCACTTT
CDR3aa: CASGFGVNSPLHF

v_gene: TRBV7-6
abundance: -
len: 16
j_gene: TRBJ2-1
d_gene: TRBD2
CDR3nt: TGTGCCAGCAGCTTAGAGGCGGGGGGGATTAACAATGAGCAGTTCTTC
CDR3aa: CASSLEAGGINNEQFF

v_gene: TRBV6-6
abundance: few
len: 14
j_gene: TRBJ1-4
d_gene: -
CDR3nt: TGTGCCAGCACCATGTATGGGGCTAATGAAAAACTGTTTTTT
CDR3aa: CASTMYGANEKLFF

v_gene: TRBV7-8
abundance: -
len: 13
j_gene: TRBJ1-2
d_gene: -
CDR3nt: TGTGCCAGCAGCTTAGCTGACAGCTATGACTACACCTTC
CDR3aa: CASSLADSYDYTF

v_gene: TRBV18
abundance: -
len: 13
j_gene: TRBJ1-1
d_gene: -
CDR3nt: TGTGCCAGCTCACCGACCATGAACACTGAAGCTTTCTTT
CDR3aa: CASSPTMNTEAFF

v_gene: TRBV29-1
abundance: -
len: 12
j_gene: TRBJ2-5
d_gene: TRBD2
CDR3nt: TGCAGCGTTAGTTCGGGGGGTGAGACCCAGTACTTC
CDR3aa: CSVSSGGETQYF

v_gene: TRBV11-2
abundance: once
len: 14
j_gene: TRBJ2-4
d_gene: -
CDR3nt: TGTGCCAGCAGCTTGGACCCCTCTGCCACCCCTCAGTACTTC
CDR3aa: CASSLDPSATPQYF

v_gene: TRBV5-5
abundance: once
len: 11
j_gene: TRBJ1-2
d_gene: -
CDR3nt: TGTGCCAGCAGCGATTACTATGGCTACACCTTC
CDR3aa: CASSDYYGYTF

v_gene: TRBV5-1
abundance: -
len: 14
j_gene: TRBJ1-5
d_gene: TRBD1
CDR3nt: TGCGCCAGCAGCTCCACAGGGGGCGACCAGCCCCAGCATTTT
CDR3aa: CASSSTGGDQPQHF

v_gene: TRBV3-2
abundance: -
len: 11
j_gene: TRBJ2-7
d_gene: -
CDR3nt: TGTGCCAGCAATAAGTTCTACGAGCAGTACTTC
CDR3aa: CASNKFYEQYF

v_gene: TRBV7-8
abundance: few
len: 15
j_gene: TRBJ1-5
d_gene: TRBD1
CDR3nt: TGTGCCAGCAGCCTTACACAGGGGCGGAATCAGCCCCAGCATTTT
CDR3aa: CASSLTQGRNQPQHF

v_gene: TRBV18
abundance: many
len: 12
j_gene: TRBJ2-3
d_gene: -
CDR3nt: TGTGCCAGCGGAACTAGCACAGATACGCAGTATTTT
CDR3aa: CASGTSTDTQYF

v_gene: TRBV24-1
abundance: -
len: 14
j_gene: TRBJ1-4
d_gene: -
CDR3nt: TGTGCCACCAGTGATCCCCAGGGCGGCGAAAAACTGGTTTTT
CDR3aa: CATSDPQGGEKLVF

v_gene: TRBV6-5
abundance: -
len: 15
j_gene: TRBJ1-4
d_gene: TRBD1
CDR3nt: TGTGCCAGCAGTTACTCAGGGGGCGCGTATGAAAAACTGTTTTTT
CDR3aa: CASSYSGGAYEKLFF

v_gene: TRBV6-2/TRBV6-3
abundance: few
len: 14
j_gene: TRBJ2-5
d_gene: -
CDR3nt: TGTGCCAGCAGCGGACGGCTTAGATTGGAGACCCAGTACTTC
CDR3aa: CASSGRLRLETQYF

v_gene: TRBV3-1
abundance: few
len: 15
j_gene: TRBJ2-1
d_gene: TRBD2
CDR3nt: TGTGCCAGCAGCCAAGGCAGACTAGCGGACCAAGCATTGGTCTTC
CDR3aa: CASSQGRLADQALVF

v_gene: TRBV2
abundance: -
len: 15
j_gene: TRBJ2-7
d_gene: -
CDR3nt: TGTGCCAGCAGGGAGGGTATTTGGGCCCTTTACGAGCAGTACTTC
CDR3aa: CASREGIWALYEQYF

v_gene: TRBV29-1
abundance: -
len: 12
j_gene: TRBJ2-5
d_gene: -
CDR3nt: TGCAGCGTCCTCGATGGGGATCAGACCCAGTACTTC
CDR3aa: CSVLDGDQTQYF

v_gene: TRBV18
abundance: few
len: 16
j_gene: TRBJ1-2
d_gene: -
CDR3nt: TGTGCCAGCTCACCTTTTGGAGGAGGACCTAACTATGGCTACACCTTC
CDR3aa: CASSPFGGGPNYGYTF

v_gene: TRBV6-1
abundance: many
len: 16
j_gene: TRBJ2-1
d_gene: -
CDR3nt: TGTGCCAGCAGTGAACCAGGGGGGGGGCTATCCAATGAGCAGTTCTTC
CDR3aa: CASSEPGGGLSNEQFF

v_gene: TRBV28
abundance: many
len: 15
j_gene: TRBJ1-3
d_gene: -
CDR3nt: TGTGCCAGCAGTTCCCCAGGATTCTCTGGAAACACCATATATTTT
CDR3aa: CASSSPGFSGNTIYF

v_gene: TRBV7-9
abundance: few
len: 16
j_gene: TRBJ1-1
d_gene: -
CDR3nt: TGTGCCAGCAGCCTAATCCCTACAGGGACGAACACTGAAGCTTTCTTT
CDR3aa: CASSLIPTGTNTEAFF

v_gene: TRBV12-3/TRBV12-4
abundance: few
len: 15
j_gene: TRBJ2-1
d_gene: TRBD2
CDR3nt: TGTGCCAGCAGGAAAGCGGGAGGGGTTTCGGGTGAGCAGTTCTTC
CDR3aa: CASRKAGGVSGEQFF

v_gene: TRBV19
abundance: -
len: 15
j_gene: TRBJ1-1
d_gene: TRBD1
CDR3nt: TGTGCCAGTAGTGCCAGCAGACAGGGTAATACTGAAGCTTTCTTT
CDR3aa: CASSASRQGNTEAFF

v_gene: TRBV19
abundance: -
len: 15
j_gene: TRBJ2-2
d_gene: TRBD2
CDR3nt: TGTGCCAGTAGTACCCGGGGGGTGAACACCGGGGAGCTGTTTTTT
CDR3aa: CASSTRGVNTGELFF

v_gene: TRBV7-9
abundance: few
len: 12
j_gene: TRBJ2-7
d_gene: -
CDR3nt: TGTGCCAGCAGCTATACCGACCGGGAGCAGTACTTC
CDR3aa: CASSYTDREQYF

v_gene: TRBV3-1
abundance: few
len: 16
j_gene: TRBJ1-3
d_gene: -
CDR3nt: TGTGCCAGCAGCCAAGATCGAGGGAACTCTGGAAACACCATATATTTT
CDR3aa: CASSQDRGNSGNTIYF

v_gene: TRBV10-3
abundance: -
len: 15
j_gene: TRBJ2-7
d_gene: -
CDR3nt: TGTGCCATCAGTGAGTCGGGACTGGGGACCTACGAGCAGTACTTC
CDR3aa: CAISESGLGTYEQYF

v_gene: TRBV11-2
abundance: few
len: 13
j_gene: TRBJ1-2
d_gene: -
CDR3nt: TGTGCCAGCAGCCCAAGGTCTAACTATGGCTACACCTTC
CDR3aa: CASSPRSNYGYTF

v_gene: TRBV9
abundance: many
len: 12
j_gene: TRBJ1-2
d_gene: -
CDR3nt: TGTGCCAGCAGCCCCAGACAGTATGGCTACACCTTC
CDR3aa: CASSPRQYGYTF

v_gene: TRBV6-5
abundance: few
len: 15
j_gene: TRBJ1-5
d_gene: TRBD1
CDR3nt: TGTGCCAGCAGACCGGGACAGGCGGGGAATCAGCCCCAGCATTTT
CDR3aa: CASRPGQAGNQPQHF

v_gene: TRBV15
abundance: few
len: 17
j_gene: TRBJ1-2
d_gene: TRBD1
CDR3nt: TGTGCCACCAGCAGAGATCTTCAAAAGGGGGCTATCTATGGCTACACCTTC
CDR3aa: CATSRDLQKGAIYGYTF

v_gene: TRBV29-1
abundance: -
len: 13
j_gene: TRBJ2-1
d_gene: TRBD2
CDR3nt: TGCAGCGTGGATAGCGGGAGGGGCGATGAGCAGTTCTTC
CDR3aa: CSVDSGRGDEQFF

v_gene: TRBV5-1
abundance: many
len: 14
j_gene: TRBJ2-1
d_gene: -
CDR3nt: TGCGCCAGCAGCTTCCCAGGGTCCTACAATGAGCAGTTCTTC
CDR3aa: CASSFPGSYNEQFF

v_gene: TRBV10-3
abundance: -
len: 14
j_gene: TRBJ1-1
d_gene: -
CDR3nt: TGTGCCATCAGTGGAACGGACGGACCCTCCGAAGCTTTCTTT
CDR3aa: CAISGTDGPSEAFF

v_gene: TRBV7-8
abundance: -
len: 14
j_gene: TRBJ1-3
d_gene: -
CDR3nt: TGTGCCAGCAGCCCTACAGGGTTCCGAAACACCATATATTTT
CDR3aa: CASSPTGFRNTIYF

v_gene: TRBV7-9
abundance: few
len: 18
j_gene: TRBJ1-3
d_gene: -
CDR3nt: TGTGCCAGCAGCCCATTACTCAGGACACCCGTCTCTGGAAACACCATATATTTT
CDR3aa: CASSPLLRTPVSGNTIYF

v_gene: TRBV6-6
abundance: many
len: 13
j_gene: TRBJ2-2
d_gene: -
CDR3nt: TGTGCCAGCAGTTACCTGAACACCGGGGAGCTGTTTTTT
CDR3aa: CASSYLNTGELFF

v_gene: TRBV29-1
abundance: -
len: 15
j_gene: TRBJ2-7
d_gene: TRBD2
CDR3nt: TGCAGCGCAGGAAATCTAGCGGGAGGGCCCTACGAGCAGTACTTC
CDR3aa: CSAGNLAGGPYEQYF

v_gene: TRBV5-1
abundance: -
len: 14
j_gene: TRBJ1-1
d_gene: -
CDR3nt: TGCGCCAGCAGCTCTGATCTTGGGCAATCTGAAGCTTTCTTT
CDR3aa: CASSSDLGQSEAFF

v_gene: TRBV20-1
abundance: few
len: 14
j_gene: TRBJ1-1
d_gene: -
CDR3nt: TGCAGTGCTTTCGTCGACGTACTGAACACTGAAGCTTTCTTT
CDR3aa: CSAFVDVLNTEAFF

v_gene: TRBV20-1
abundance: few
len: 14
j_gene: TRBJ1-2
d_gene: -
CDR3nt: TGCAGTGCTAGAGATGTGGGAAGTGACTATGGCTACACCTTC
CDR3aa: CSARDVGSDYGYTF

v_gene: TRBV20-1
abundance: few
len: 15
j_gene: TRBJ1-1
d_gene: -
CDR3nt: TGCAGTGCTAGAGACGGGGTCAAAGGGAACACTGAAGCTTTCTTT
CDR3aa: CSARDGVKGNTEAFF

v_gene: TRBV29-1
abundance: -
len: 14
j_gene: TRBJ2-2
d_gene: TRBD2
CDR3nt: TGCAGCGTTGGACTAGCGGGTTTTCGCGGGGAGCTGTTTTTT
CDR3aa: CSVGLAGFRGELFF

v_gene: TRBV20-1
abundance: -
len: 14
j_gene: TRBJ2-7
d_gene: TRBD2
CDR3nt: TGCAGTGTGACAAGACTAGCGGGAGTAAACGAGCAGTACTTC
CDR3aa: CSVTRLAGVNEQYF

v_gene: TRBV27
abundance: few
len: 14
j_gene: TRBJ2-7
d_gene: TRBD1
CDR3nt: TGTGCCAGCAGCCGGACAGGGGGCATTTACGAGCAGTACTTC
CDR3aa: CASSRTGGIYEQYF

v_gene: TRBV20-1
abundance: -
len: 14
j_gene: TRBJ1-2
d_gene: -
CDR3nt: TGCAGTGCCCTCGGGGGGCCGACTAACTATGGCTACACCTTC
CDR3aa: CSALGGPTNYGYTF